This T cell receptor beta chain is drawn from a study of human T cells and chemical hapten exposure. The time point denotes: pre-sensitization, week 0. Treatment here: therapeutic diphenylcyclopropenone sensitization with weekly scalp DPC. Drawing of blood took place ahead of applying each patch test. It was the library that attached unique molecular identifiers to individual cDNA molecules. TCRdb ran MiXCR on the RACE reads and lists one entry per CDR3 protein. The profile shows roughly 100,000 distinct CDR3 sequences, 9.5% to 14% of them singletons. The sequences come from whole blood, collected in connection with sensitization to the hapten diphenylcyclopropenone (DPC). This sequence originates from a woman aged 55-70 years with alopecia areata. Some clones in this sample may be carry-over from other donors' samples.

The CDR3 is CASSLADRDTEAFF. The CDR3 bases are TGCGCCAGCAGCTTGGCGGACAGGGACACTGAAGCTTTCTTT. This chain joins TRBV5-1 and TRBJ1-1; 8 positions agree with TRBD1. Germline CDR1 reads SGHRS; CDR2 reads YFSETQ. The CDR3 has 14 amino acids. The ends lost 0 bases at V and 3 bases at J; junction bases unmatched: 1.